One and the same sample provided the 12 T cell receptor beta chains below, sequenced in a study of blood T cell repertoires in COVID-19. Measured with immunoSEQ multiplex PCR; TCRdb has only the in-frame clones, and not every one. Here the sample spans some 130,000 clones, 84% being singletons. Input material: PBMCs or T cells enriched from blood (not recorded which). These receptor sequences come from a man between 35 and 55 years old with acute COVID-19.

The rearrangement joins TRBV5-6 to TRBJ2-5; D remains ambiguous. This CDR3 contains 13 residues. The V and J ends lost 4 bases and 1 base respectively, with 8 bases between them. Germline values: CDR1 SGHDT, CDR2 YYEEEE. This CDR3 reads CASSPVPQETQYF. DNA for the CDR3: TGTGCCAGCAGCCCGGTACCCCAAGAGACCCAGTACTTC.

This clone came up a few times. This sequence joins TRBV5-1 and TRBJ1-1; D is possibly TRBD1 (6 bases). This CDR3 has 16 amino acids. Germline CDR1 SGHRS, CDR2 YFSETQ. Trimming cost V 0 bases and J 1 base, with 13 bases left between them. This CDR3 is CASSLAAGARNTEAFF. CDR3 DNA: TGCGCCAGCAGCTTGGCCGCAGGGGCCAGGAACACTGAAGCTTTCTTT.

The V and J genes are TRBV29-1 and TRBJ2-2; D is unresolved. V was pared by 1 base and J by 8 bases, with 8 bases between. The CDR3 is 12 amino acids. The germline CDR1 and CDR2 sequences are SQVTM and ANQGSEA. The CDR3 nucleotides read TGCAGCGTTGAAGGCCAGGCAGGGGAGCTGTTTTTT. It yields the protein CSVEGQAGELFF.

The V gene is TRBV28, the J gene TRBJ2-1; tentatively, D is TRBD1 (6 bases). Germline-derived CDR1 and CDR2 are MDHEN and SYDVKM. The ends were cut back, 6 bases at V and 5 bases at J, with 14 bases in the middle. This CDR3 comprises 14 residues. The CDR3 spells CASSPGTLNNEQFF. In nucleotides, the CDR3 is TGTGCCAGCAGCCCTGGGACATTGAACAATGAGCAGTTCTTC. The variable domain in full, with the rest retrieved from reference TRBV28 and TRBJ2-1, is DVKVTQSSRYLVKRTGEKVFLECVQDMDHENMFWYRQDPGLGLRLIYFSYDVKMKEKGDIPEGYSVSREKKERFSLILESASTNQTSMYLCASSPGTLNNEQFFGPGTRLTVL.

The V and J genes are TRBV7-8 and TRBJ2-1; 10 bases align to TRBD1. The V gene end was trimmed by 2 bases and the J gene end by 7 bases; junction bases not matched to a gene: 11. CDR3 length: 17 residues. Per germline, CDR1 SGHVS and CDR2 FQNEAQ. CDR3 nucleotides: TGTGCCAGCAGCTTAAGGAGTCGACAGGGGGCGCTTAATGAGCAGTTCTTC. Protein product: CASSLRSRQGALNEQFF.

This clone was counted a single time. The genes are TRBV6-5 and TRBJ2-3; 7 bases map to TRBD1. The CDR3 loop spans 16 amino acids. V lost 4 bases, J lost 2 bases, and 9 bases stayed unmatched. CDR1 and CDR2 (germline): MNHEY, SVGAGI. The CDR3, as DNA: TGTGCCAGCAGTTTCTCAGGGGGTGGCCACACAGATACGCAGTATTTT. Residues: CASSFSGGGHTDTQYF.

J is TRBJ1-2 and V is TRBV5-5; D is uncertain. Germline assignment: CDR1 SGHKS and CDR2 YYEKEE (reference sequence). The germline V and J ends were trimmed by 4 bases and 7 bases, with 11 bases remaining between them. The CDR3 consists of 12 residues. This chain's CDR3 is CASSDALGGYTF. The CDR3 bases are TGTGCCAGCAGCGATGCCCTCGGTGGCTACACCTTC.

This clone is a singleton in its sample. This sequence joins TRBV25-1 and TRBJ2-7; D is perhaps TRBD1 (6 bases). The CDR3 runs to 13 residues. V was clipped by 4 bases and J by 6 bases, with 13 bases between them. Germline V lookup: CDR1 MGHDK, CDR2 SYGVNS. The CDR3 DNA is TGTGCCAGCAGTGTCACAGGGACGTCCGAGCAGTACTTC. As protein: CASSVTGTSEQYF.

This rearrangement joins TRBV7-2 to TRBJ2-1, with 11 positions matching TRBD2. After removal of 4 bases from V and 6 bases from J, the junction contained 5 bases not matched to a gene. There are 15 residues in the CDR3. Germline lookup yields CDR1 SGHTA and CDR2 FQGNSA. Here the CDR3 reads CASSWVAGGLNEQFF. In nucleotides, the CDR3 is TGTGCCAGCAGCTGGGTAGCGGGGGGGCTCAATGAGCAGTTCTTC.

The CDR3 DNA follows: TGTGCCAGCTCATCTTCCGACAGTTCTGACGAGCAGTACTTC. Its protein is CASSSSDSSDEQYF. V and J are TRBV18 and TRBJ2-7, with D possibly being TRBD1 (5 bases). Trimming pared 5 bases from V and 5 bases from J, leaving 16 bases between. CDR3 size: 14 residues. The germline V gene encodes CDR1 KGHSH and CDR2 LQKENI.

The chain is built from TRBV28 and TRBJ2-1, with TRBD1 matching 10 bases. This CDR3 comprises 13 residues. CDR1 is MDHEN, CDR2 SYDVKM, per germline. The CDR3 sequence is CAEGTGAYNEQFF. For the CDR3, the DNA is TGTGCAGAGGGGACAGGGGCCTACAATGAGCAGTTCTTC.

The chain joins TRBV7-6 to TRBJ1-1; tentative D call: TRBD1 (6 bases). This CDR3 comprises 15 residues. V dropped 1 base and J dropped 3 bases, with 12 bases sitting between them. Germline assignment: CDR1 SGHVS and CDR2 FNYEAQ. The CDR3 sequence is CASSLEAGVDTEAFF. The CDR3 coding sequence is TGTGCCAGCAGCTTAGAGGCAGGGGTGGACACTGAAGCTTTCTTT.